Below, 28 T cell receptor beta chains from the same sample are listed, as sequenced in a study of shared clonotypes between healthy human individuals. Positively selected for CCR7, the CD45RO-negative cells used as naive CD8 cells excluded terminally differentiated effector memory CD45RA+ cells. Produced via immunoSEQ multiplex PCR; TCRdb's table is partial and in-frame only. This table has 1.5 million to 2.5 million clones, roughly 95% appearing once. The sample was naive CD8+ T cells sorted from blood. The receptors were sampled from a man aged 18 to 29 in good health.

The V and J genes are TRBV7-9 and TRBJ2-5; D remains unclear. Germline CDR1 and CDR2: SEHNR and FQNEAQ (reference sequence). The CDR3 extends over 16 amino acids. V lost 5 bases to trimming and J lost 0 bases, with 16 bases between them. The CDR3 DNA is TGTGCCAGCAGCCCCCGCCTTGGCCGGGACCAAGAGACCCAGTACTTC. Amino acids: CASSPRLGRDQETQYF.

Remarks on this clone: The same CDR3 can be traced to other DNA sequences in this sample. The genes are TRBV29-1 and TRBJ2-7; no clear D. The germline CDR1 and CDR2 sequences are SQVTM and ANQGSEA. The CDR3 has 11 amino acids. Trimming removed 2 bases at V and 6 bases at J, with 8 bases between. DNA for the CDR3: TGCAGCGTTGAACTTCTGGGCGAGCAGTACTTC. Translated: CSVELLGEQYF.

A word on this clone: This CDR3 is also generated by other DNA sequences in the sample. V is TRBV19 and J is TRBJ1-5; D unclear. Between the trimmed V and J ends, which lost 4 bases and 2 bases, there was a span of 6 bases. Germline CDR1 is LNHDA and CDR2 is SQIVND (reference sequence). CDR3 size: 13 residues. DNA for the CDR3: TGTGCCAGTAGTACGGGAGGCAATCAGCCCCAGCATTTT. As protein: CASSTGGNQPQHF.

In regard to this clone: This CDR3 is also generated by other DNA sequences in the sample. CDR3 sequence reads: CASSYGQGAGYGYTF. The CDR3 DNA sequence: TGTGCCAGCAGTTACGGGCAGGGGGCTGGGTATGGCTACACCTTC. The chain is built from TRBV6-5 and TRBJ1-2; 8 bases line up with TRBD1. Germline lookup yields CDR1 MNHEY and CDR2 SVGAGI. J lost 5 bases, V lost 2 bases, and 7 bases had no gene match. There are 15 residues in the CDR3.

V is TRBV5-6 and J is TRBJ2-5; 10 positions match TRBD2. J lost 2 bases, V lost 2 bases, and 3 bases had no gene match. The CDR3 is made up of 15 amino acids. Germline loops: CDR1 SGHDT, CDR2 YYEEEE. The chain's CDR3 is CASSLAGGLQETQYF. The CDR3 DNA sequence: TGTGCCAGCAGCTTAGCGGGGGGGCTACAAGAGACCCAGTACTTC.

This chain links TRBV5-1 with TRBJ2-7; D is uncertain. CDR3 size: 12 residues. The V and J ends lost 7 bases and 6 bases respectively, with 14 bases between them. Germline V gene lookup returns CDR1 SGHRS and CDR2 YFSETQ. CDR3 in DNA: TGCGCCAGCGGCGCCAGTCCGGGCGAGCAGTACTTC. Its translation is CASGASPGEQYF.

There are a few counts of this clone. The chain recombines TRBV21-1 with TRBJ2-7; TRBD1 is the table's D call, not checked against the DNA. TRBV21-1 is designated a pseudogene. The length of the CDR3 is 13 residues. For the CDR3, the DNA is TGTGCCAGCAGCTCGTTGACAGGGGTCGAGCAGTACTTC. Encoded protein: CASSSLTGVEQYF.

The V gene is TRBV5-6, the J gene TRBJ1-1; the D is unclear. The CDR3 extends over 15 amino acids. The V end was cut by 0 bases, the J end by 1 base, with 10 bases between. Germline V lookup: CDR1 SGHDT, CDR2 YYEEEE. The CDR3 sequence: CASSLEGLGNTEAFF. The CDR3 DNA reads TGTGCCAGCAGCTTGGAAGGGTTAGGGAACACTGAAGCTTTCTTT. The full variable domain, in which reference TRBV5-6 and TRBJ1-1 provide the parts outside the CDR3, is DAGVTQSPTHLIKTRGQQVTLRCSPKSGHDTVSWYQQALGQGPQFIFQYYEEEERQRGNFPDRFSGHQFPNYSSELNVNALLLGDSALYLCASSLEGLGNTEAFFGQGTRLTVV.

The gene calls are TRBV9 and TRBJ2-5, with 9 bases aligning to TRBD2. With 3 bases clipped from V and 3 bases from J, the junction kept 12 bases outside the gene matches. The CDR3 contains 17 residues. The germline gives CDR1 SGDLS, CDR2 YYNGEE. The CDR3 spells CASSAPRGGAEEETQYF. The CDR3 region has the DNA TGTGCCAGCAGCGCTCCGCGGGGGGGAGCGGAGGAAGAGACCCAGTACTTC. Full variable domain (outside the CDR3, taken from reference TRBV9 and TRBJ2-5): DSGVTQTPKHLITATGQRVTLRCSPRSGDLSVYWYQQSLDQGLQFLIQYYNGEERAKGNILERFSAQQFPDLHSELNLSSLELGDSALYFCASSAPRGGAEEETQYFGPGTRLLVL.

This rearrangement joins TRBV15 to TRBJ1-5; TRBD1 matches at 10 bases. CDR3 length: 14 amino acids. Unmatched junction bases numbered 2, after V lost 4 bases and J lost 5 bases. Germline CDR1 reads LNHNV; CDR2 reads YYDKDF (reference sequence). In nucleotides, the CDR3 is TGTGCCACCAGCACCGGGACAGGGGATCAGCCCCAGCATTTT. Residues: CATSTGTGDQPQHF.

The rearrangement joins TRBV30 to TRBJ2-7; no firm D call. CDR1 GTSNPN and CDR2 SVGIG come from the germline V gene (reference sequence). The CDR3 spans 13 residues. Trimming removed 4 bases at V and 1 base at J, with 11 bases between. CDR3 in amino acids: CAWNAGFSYEQYF. The CDR3 DNA follows: TGTGCCTGGAACGCAGGTTTTTCCTACGAGCAGTACTTC. The full variable domain, with the rest looked up from reference TRBV30 and TRBJ2-7, is SQTIHQWPATLVQPVGSPLSLECTVEGTSNPNLYWYRQAAGRGLQLLFYSVGIGQISSEVPQNLSASRPQDRQFILSSKKLLLSDSGFYLCAWNAGFSYEQYFGPGTRLTVT.

About this clone itself: Distinct nucleotide sequences in the sample also encode this CDR3. The chain couples TRBV4-1 to TRBJ1-2; D perhaps matches TRBD1 (5 bases). The CDR3 runs 14 residues. The germline CDR1 and CDR2 sequences are MGHRA and YSYEKL. The germline V and J ends were trimmed by 0 bases and 5 bases, with 10 bases remaining between them. DNA for the CDR3: TGCGCCAGCAGCCAAGATGCACAGGTTTATGGCTACACCTTC. Translated: CASSQDAQVYGYTF.

The chain recombines TRBV30 with TRBJ2-5; D ambiguous. Trimming left V 4 bases short and J 4 bases short, with 16 bases between. Per the germline V gene, CDR1 is GTSNPN and CDR2 is SVGIG (reference sequence). This CDR3 has 14 residues. The CDR3 DNA sequence: TGTGCCTGGACCTCGGCTTCTGAGTTAGAGACCCAGTACTTC. Protein product: CAWTSASELETQYF.

This clone appeared a single time. The J gene is TRBJ2-3, the V gene TRBV6-5; 10 bases match TRBD2. Germline trimming cut 5 bases from V and 2 bases from J; bases unmatched to any gene: 4. This CDR3 is 15 amino acids long. Germline loops: CDR1 MNHEY, CDR2 SVGAGI. This chain's CDR3 is CASSLAGDNTDTQYF. CDR3 coding DNA: TGTGCCAGCAGTCTAGCGGGGGATAACACAGATACGCAGTATTTT.

The CDR3: CASSRDRLTEAFF. CDR3 sequence (DNA): TGTGCCAGCAGCCGTGACAGACTCACTGAAGCTTTCTTT. V usage is TRBV6-5 and J usage is TRBJ1-1, with a possible D match to TRBD1 (5 bases). The CDR3 is 13 residues long. Deletions cut 6 bases from V and 4 bases from J, with 12 bases between. Germline loops: CDR1 MNHEY, CDR2 SVGAGI.

This clone was recorded once. V gene TRBV5-6 combines with J gene TRBJ2-7, with TRBD1 matching 9 bases. Germline-derived CDR1 and CDR2 are SGHDT and YYEEEE. CDR3 length: 12 amino acids. V was clipped by 0 bases and J by 9 bases; unmatched bases: 1. The CDR3 protein is CASSLGQGVQYF. CDR3 bases: TGTGCCAGCAGCTTGGGACAGGGGGTGCAGTACTTC.

The rearrangement joins TRBV5-1 to TRBJ1-6, with TRBD1 as a possible D gene (6 bases). The germline V gene has CDR1 SGHRS and CDR2 YFSETQ. Trimming took off 5 bases at V and 9 bases at J, with 12 bases between the two ends. CDR3 length equals 13 residues. This CDR3 reads CASSQGLGSPLHF. In DNA, the CDR3 is TGCGCCAGCAGTCAGGGGCTGGGTTCACCCCTCCACTTT.

The chain has TRBV5-6 and TRBJ2-4, with D tentatively TRBD1 (6 bases). Trimming cost V 2 bases and J 5 bases, with 8 bases left between them. Looked up from germline, CDR1 is SGHDT and CDR2 is YYEEEE. The CDR3 runs to 13 residues. CDR3 loop: CASSFGQQNIQYF. The CDR3 DNA is TGTGCCAGCAGCTTCGGACAGCAAAACATTCAGTACTTC.

V is TRBV9 and J is TRBJ2-7, with TRBD2 as a possible D gene (6 bases). This CDR3 has 15 amino acids. CDR1 is SGDLS and CDR2 is YYNGEE in the germline V gene. Trimming stripped 4 bases from V and 0 bases from J, with 14 bases between. CDR3 nucleotides: TGTGCCAGCAGCCCCTGGGACTCCTCCTCCTACGAGCAGTACTTC. This encodes CASSPWDSSSYEQYF.

J is TRBJ1-2 and V is TRBV4-3; 8 nucleotides line up with TRBD1. The CDR3 totals 17 residues. CDR1 LGHNA and CDR2 YSLEER come from the germline V gene. The V and J ends lost 0 bases and 4 bases, in that order; junction bases with no gene match: 10. CDR3 sequence reads: CASSQEDLTGAPYGYTF. CDR3 coding DNA: TGCGCCAGCAGCCAAGAGGACTTGACAGGGGCGCCCTATGGCTACACCTTC.

A remark on this clone: The sample holds other DNA sequences that translate to the same CDR3. V gene TRBV30 combines with J gene TRBJ1-1; D remains unclear. Trimming pared 4 bases from V and 4 bases from J, leaving 7 bases between. The germline V gene encodes CDR1 GTSNPN and CDR2 SVGIG (reference sequence). This CDR3 spans 11 amino acids. The CDR3 region has the DNA TGTGCCTGGACCCTTGGCACTGAAGCTTTCTTT. Amino acid sequence: CAWTLGTEAFF.

This clone came up once. The rearrangement uses TRBV9 and TRBJ1-1; D is undetermined. V lost 0 bases and J 6 bases, leaving 9 bases between the germline ends. This CDR3 contains 13 residues. Germline V gives CDR1 SGDLS, CDR2 YYNGEE. The CDR3: CASSVVSRPEAFF. As DNA, the CDR3 is TGTGCCAGCAGCGTAGTATCCAGGCCTGAAGCTTTCTTT. Filled out from reference TRBV9 and TRBJ1-1, the complete variable domain reads DSGVTQTPKHLITATGQRVTLRCSPRSGDLSVYWYQQSLDQGLQFLIQYYNGEERAKGNILERFSAQQFPDLHSELNLSSLELGDSALYFCASSVVSRPEAFFGQGTRLTVV.

The chain recombines TRBV4-3 with TRBJ2-7; D is undetermined. Germline lookup yields CDR1 LGHNA and CDR2 YSLEER. The CDR3 totals 14 residues. V gave up 0 bases and J gave up 1 base, with 7 bases separating them. CDR3 region: CASSQDGHSYEQYF. CDR3 in DNA: TGCGCCAGCAGCCAAGATGGGCATTCCTACGAGCAGTACTTC.

A remark on this clone: Other nucleotide sequences in the sample specify the same CDR3. The J gene is TRBJ2-1, the V gene TRBV7-9, with 7 bases matching TRBD1. CDR1 is SEHNR, CDR2 FQNEAQ, per germline (reference sequence). J lost 7 bases, V lost 4 bases, and 1 base had no gene match. The CDR3 is made up of 12 amino acids. The CDR3 DNA reads TGTGCCAGCAGCTCACAGGGGAATGAGCAGTTCTTC. Protein: CASSSQGNEQFF. Complete variable domain (other parts from reference TRBV7-9 and TRBJ2-1): DTGVSQNPRHKITKRGQNVTFRCDPISEHNRLYWYRQTLGQGPEFLTYFQNEAQLEKSRLLSDRFSAERPKGSFSTLEIQRTEQGDSAMYLCASSSQGNEQFFGPGTRLTVL.

The V and J genes are TRBV9 and TRBJ1-2, with D perhaps TRBD1 (6 bases). Looked up from germline, CDR1 is SGDLS and CDR2 is YYNGEE. The CDR3 has 20 amino acids. Deletions cut 4 bases from V and 0 bases from J, with 28 bases between. The CDR3 region has the DNA TGTGCCAGCAGCTCCCAACCGGGACACCTTTACGCATCTACTAACTATGGCTACACCTTC. This encodes CASSSQPGHLYASTNYGYTF.

The CDR3 sequence: CASSFDFEGPSTDTQYF. In nucleotides, the CDR3 is TGTGCCAGCAGCTTCGATTTCGAGGGCCCAAGCACAGATACGCAGTATTTT. The chain combines TRBV5-6 with TRBJ2-3; weak D call: TRBD2 (5 bases). CDR3 length equals 17 residues. Looked up from germline, CDR1 is SGHDT and CDR2 is YYEEEE. V was cut by 2 bases and J by 0 bases, with 16 bases left in between.

CDR3 protein: CASSYFGDNSNYGYTF. CDR3 DNA sequence: TGTGCCAGCAGTTACTTTGGTGACAACTCTAACTATGGCTACACCTTC. V usage is TRBV6-6 and J usage is TRBJ1-2; D remains unclear. CDR3 length: 16 residues. Trimming removed 1 base at V and 0 bases at J, with 12 bases between. Germline values: CDR1 MNHNY, CDR2 SVGAGI (reference sequence).

The chain couples TRBV27 to TRBJ1-1; 7 bases agree with TRBD1. J was trimmed by 5 bases and V by 3 bases; bases with no gene match: 3. Germline CDR1 reads MNHEY; CDR2 reads SMNVEV (reference sequence). The CDR3 runs 13 residues. The chain's CDR3 is CASSFGTETEAFF. The CDR3 DNA follows: TGTGCCAGCAGTTTCGGGACAGAGACTGAAGCTTTCTTT.